The entry below gives a single T cell receptor (beta chain) sequence along with its context. These data belong to a study of blood T cell repertoires in COVID-19. Clones were sequenced by immunoSEQ multiplex PCR, and TCRdb holds only the in-frame ones, with some missing. This table has under 300,000 clones, 90% appearing once. The sample comprised peripheral blood. The source is a woman aged 55-69 years with COVID-19, enrolled during active disease.

In DNA, the CDR3 is TGTGCCAGCAGTTACTCGGACAGGGTGTTGAACACTGAAGCTTTCTTT. The encoded protein is CASSYSDRVLNTEAFF. The chain employs TRBV6-2 or TRBV6-3 and TRBJ1-1; TRBD1 agrees at 8 bases. CDR3 size: 16 residues. V trimming: 0 bases; J trimming: 0 bases; junction bases outside the gene matches: 3. Germline V CDR1 and CDR2: MNHEY, SVGEGT.